A selection of T cell receptor beta chains follows, all from one sample in a study of T cells in Graves' hyperthyroidism and ophthalmopathy. One entry per CDR3 protein results from TCRdb running MiXCR on the multiplex PCR reads. The sample includes fewer than 600,000 distinct CDR3 sequences, 12% to 15% of them seen just once. The source material was blood. The receptors derive from a woman in her forties with Graves' hyperthyroidism. CDR3s include the opening cysteine and the closing phenylalanine or tryptophan. A D gene is named only where the DNA matches it firmly. A row's size may be missing; if present it is once, few, many or a size class.

clone_size: -; v_call: TRBV12-3/TRBV12-4; d_call: TRBD2; j_call: TRBJ2-7; cdr3_nt: TGTGCCAGCAGCCGAAACCCAAGCGGGAGTGGCCCCTACGAGCAGTACTTC; cdr3_aa: CASSRNPSGSGPYEQYF
clone_size: -; v_call: TRBV18; d_call: -; j_call: TRBJ2-1; cdr3_nt: TGTGCCAGCTCACCTTACTTAGGGGGAGAACCCTATAATGAGCAGTTCTTC; cdr3_aa: CASSPYLGGEPYNEQFF
clone_size: many; v_call: TRBV11-3; d_call: -; j_call: TRBJ2-1; cdr3_nt: TGTGCCAGCAGCTTGCGAGCGGAGCTCTACAATGAGCAGTTCTTC; cdr3_aa: CASSLRAELYNEQFF
clone_size: -; v_call: TRBV27; d_call: TRBD1; j_call: TRBJ1-2; cdr3_nt: TGTGCCAGCAGTGCCCGGACAGGGAGCTATGGCTACACCTTC; cdr3_aa: CASSARTGSYGYTF
clone_size: -; v_call: TRBV27; d_call: -; j_call: TRBJ2-7; cdr3_nt: TGTGCCAGCAGTTTAGGCCCCGAGGCCTACGAGCAGTACTTC; cdr3_aa: CASSLGPEAYEQYF
clone_size: many; v_call: TRBV29-1; d_call: TRBD1; j_call: TRBJ1-5; cdr3_nt: TGCAGCGCACTTTGGGGACAGGGAAATCAGCCCCAGCATTTT; cdr3_aa: CSALWGQGNQPQHF
clone_size: many; v_call: TRBV2; d_call: -; j_call: TRBJ2-3; cdr3_nt: TGTGCCAGCAGTGAAGACAGGGCGGCAGATACGCAGTATTTT; cdr3_aa: CASSEDRAADTQYF
clone_size: few; v_call: TRBV12-3/TRBV12-4; d_call: TRBD1; j_call: TRBJ2-1; cdr3_nt: TGTGCCAGCACCCACCGGGACAGGAACAACAATGAGCAGTTCTTC; cdr3_aa: CASTHRDRNNNEQFF
clone_size: many; v_call: TRBV3-1; d_call: TRBD2; j_call: TRBJ2-1; cdr3_nt: TGTGCCAGCAGCCAACCCTCGACTAGCGTCAATGAGCAGTTCTTC; cdr3_aa: CASSQPSTSVNEQFF
clone_size: -; v_call: TRBV18; d_call: -; j_call: TRBJ2-2; cdr3_nt: TGTGCCAGCTCAAGTTGGGGGCCACCAAACACCGGGGAGCTGTTTTTT; cdr3_aa: CASSSWGPPNTGELFF
clone_size: few; v_call: TRBV6-1; d_call: TRBD1; j_call: TRBJ1-5; cdr3_nt: TGTGCCAGCAGCCCCGGACAGGGGGCGAGCAATCAGCCCCAGCATTTT; cdr3_aa: CASSPGQGASNQPQHF
clone_size: many; v_call: TRBV12-3/TRBV12-4; d_call: -; j_call: TRBJ2-1; cdr3_nt: TGTGCCAGCAGTTTAGAGGGCAGCAGCTCCTACAATGAGCAGTTCTTC; cdr3_aa: CASSLEGSSSYNEQFF
clone_size: many; v_call: TRBV20-1; d_call: -; j_call: TRBJ2-3; cdr3_nt: TGCAGTGCTAGCAAATCTGCAGATACGCAGTATTTT; cdr3_aa: CSASKSADTQYF
clone_size: many; v_call: TRBV6-1; d_call: -; j_call: TRBJ2-7; cdr3_nt: TGTGCCAGCAGTGGAGCCGGGGGAAGCTCCTACGAGCAGTACTTC; cdr3_aa: CASSGAGGSSYEQYF
clone_size: -; v_call: TRBV20-1; d_call: TRBD2; j_call: TRBJ2-1; cdr3_nt: TGCAGTGCTAGGAGTTACGAGGGAGGGCCGTTCTACAATGGGCAGTTCTTC; cdr3_aa: CSARSYEGGPFYNGQFF
clone_size: -; v_call: TRBV28; d_call: -; j_call: TRBJ2-2; cdr3_nt: TGTGCCAGCAGTTTTCCGGGATCAGTCAACACCGGGGAGCTGTTTTTT; cdr3_aa: CASSFPGSVNTGELFF
clone_size: many; v_call: TRBV28; d_call: -; j_call: TRBJ2-4; cdr3_nt: TGTGCCAGCAGTTTAAACGGCATAGCCAAAAACATTCAGTACTTC; cdr3_aa: CASSLNGIAKNIQYF
clone_size: few; v_call: TRBV7-2; d_call: -; j_call: TRBJ2-6; cdr3_nt: TGTGCCAGCAGCTTAGTGGAGGGGGGTAGGGCCAACGTCCTGACTTTC; cdr3_aa: CASSLVEGGRANVLTF
clone_size: many; v_call: TRBV9; d_call: -; j_call: TRBJ2-5; cdr3_nt: TGTGCCAGCAGCGCCTACCAGGGGAAAGAGACCCAGTACTTC; cdr3_aa: CASSAYQGKETQYF
clone_size: many; v_call: TRBV18; d_call: -; j_call: TRBJ1-6; cdr3_nt: TGTGCCAGCTCACCAACCCAGGACTCACCCCTCCACTTT; cdr3_aa: CASSPTQDSPLHF
clone_size: many; v_call: TRBV2; d_call: TRBD1; j_call: TRBJ1-2; cdr3_nt: TGTGCCAGCAGAAGGGGACAGGGGGCTGGCGGCTACACCTTC; cdr3_aa: CASRRGQGAGGYTF
clone_size: many; v_call: TRBV3-1; d_call: -; j_call: TRBJ1-1; cdr3_nt: TGTGCCAGCAGCCGCGCAGGGGATGCTGAAGCTTTCTTT; cdr3_aa: CASSRAGDAEAFF
clone_size: many; v_call: TRBV7-9; d_call: -; j_call: TRBJ2-3; cdr3_nt: TGTGCCAGCACCCGAGAGAGAGGGGGAGTTACAGATACGCAGTATTTT; cdr3_aa: CASTRERGGVTDTQYF
clone_size: many; v_call: TRBV14; d_call: -; j_call: TRBJ2-1; cdr3_nt: TGTGCCAGCAGCCGTCCCGGACAGAACCTCTACAATGAGCAGTTCTTC; cdr3_aa: CASSRPGQNLYNEQFF
clone_size: many; v_call: TRBV2; d_call: -; j_call: TRBJ2-1; cdr3_nt: TGTGCCAGCAGCCAGCCTCGGATTTGGGAAACTATTAGTGAGCAGTTCTTC; cdr3_aa: CASSQPRIWETISEQFF